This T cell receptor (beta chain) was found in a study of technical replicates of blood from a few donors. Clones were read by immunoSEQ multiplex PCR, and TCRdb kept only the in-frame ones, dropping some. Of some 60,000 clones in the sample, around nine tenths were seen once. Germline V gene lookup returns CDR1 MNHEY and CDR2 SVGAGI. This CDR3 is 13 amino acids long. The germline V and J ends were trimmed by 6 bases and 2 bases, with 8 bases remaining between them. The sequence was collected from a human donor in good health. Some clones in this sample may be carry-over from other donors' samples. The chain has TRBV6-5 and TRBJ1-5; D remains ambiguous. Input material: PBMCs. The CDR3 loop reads CASRPQGNQPQHF. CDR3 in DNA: TGTGCCAGCAGGCCTCAGGGCAATCAGCCCCAGCATTTT.